This entry concerns a single T cell receptor beta chain. The source of the sample is a study of PD-1 blockade in classical Hodgkin lymphoma. Study-wide context: The study gave patients nivolumab 3 mg/kg intravenously every 2 weeks.

Germline values: CDR1 MDHEN, CDR2 SYDVKM. V lost 4 bases, J lost 0 bases, and 6 bases stayed unmatched. CDR3 length: 15 residues. The repertoire was sequenced with immunoSEQ multiplex PCR; TCRdb's copy has only in-frame clones and lacks some. Here the sample spans tens of thousands of clones, over 75% being singletons. Indicated time point: cycle 4 day 1 (C4D1), after less than 7 weeks of nivolumab. Relapse was seen in all patients after autologous stem cell transplantation, and brentuximab vedotin exposure was variable. Best responses were complete response, partial response or progressive disease. The chain carries TRBV28 and TRBJ2-7; 7 nucleotides agree with TRBD2. This specimen was peripheral blood mononuclear cells (PBMCs), taken before the fourth cycle of nivolumab. This TCR came from a human donor with classical Hodgkin lymphoma. The CDR3 protein is CASSSGGVSSYEQYF. As DNA, the CDR3 is TGTGCCAGCAGTTCTGGGGGGGTGAGCTCCTACGAGCAGTACTTC. Filled out from reference TRBV28 and TRBJ2-7, the complete variable domain reads DVKVTQSSRYLVKRTGEKVFLECVQDMDHENMFWYRQDPGLGLRLIYFSYDVKMKEKGDIPEGYSVSREKKERFSLILESASTNQTSMYLCASSSGGVSSYEQYFGPGTRLTVT.